A single sample is the source of the 30 T cell receptor beta chains below, sequenced in a study of patients and donors after allogeneic stem cell transplantation. Each CDR3 protein gets one entry after TCRdb re-called the RT-PCR reads with MiXCR. This sample carries a few hundred thousand distinct CDR3 sequences, roughly two fifths of them seen once, and the ten largest clones take roughly 12%. The sequenced material came from blood, either unsorted or a sorted T cell fraction (not recorded which). The source of these receptors is a human donor who was either an allogeneic HSCT recipient or a stem cell or donor lymphocyte infusion donor (not recorded which). It is not recorded whose cells these are; they may come from a transplant donor.

This clonotype was observed a handful of times. The chain is built from TRBV27 and TRBJ1-6, with TRBD1 matching 8 bases. Germline V gives CDR1 MNHEY, CDR2 SMNVEV (reference sequence). V lost 4 bases, J lost 0 bases, and 2 bases stayed unmatched. The CDR3 length is 16 residues. CDR3 bases: TGTGCCAGCAGTTGGACAGGGAGCTCCTATAATTCACCCCTCCACTTT. Its protein is CASSWTGSSYNSPLHF.

This clonotype was seen a handful of times. The gene calls are TRBV6-6 and TRBJ1-2; 9 bases map to TRBD1. The junction had 3 bases not matched to a gene; V was cut back by 0 bases and J by 7 bases. CDR1 is MNHNY, CDR2 SVGAGI, per germline (reference sequence). The CDR3 has 14 amino acids. CDR3 bases: TGTGCCAGCAGTTACTCGGGACAGGGATCTGGCTACACCTTC. Encoded protein: CASSYSGQGSGYTF.

The sample holds a few counts of this clonotype. The V call is TRBV29-1, the J call TRBJ1-1; D gene ambiguous. V lost 5 bases, J lost 3 bases, and 13 bases lay in between. CDR1 is SQVTM, CDR2 ANQGSEA, per germline. The CDR3 sequence is 13 residues long. CDR3 nucleotide sequence: TGCAGCGTTTCGTTGGTTCAGGACACTGAAGCTTTCTTT. Translation: CSVSLVQDTEAFF.

V gene TRBV27 combines with J gene TRBJ1-2; possibly TRBD1 for D (6 bases). The CDR3 runs 14 residues. The V end was cut by 5 bases, the J end by 4 bases, with 14 bases between. Germline values: CDR1 MNHEY, CDR2 SMNVEV (reference sequence). CDR3 coding DNA: TGTGCCAGCAGTCTTTCGACAGGAAGCTATGGCTACACCTTC. Translating gives CASSLSTGSYGYTF.

The rearrangement uses TRBV27 and TRBJ2-7; 8 bases match TRBD1. The CDR3 has 15 amino acids. Germline V gives CDR1 MNHEY, CDR2 SMNVEV (reference sequence). V dropped 4 bases and J dropped 2; count of bases not matched to a gene: 7. In nucleotides, the CDR3 is TGTGCCAGCAGTTCACCGGGACAGGTTCCCTACGAGCAGTACTTC. Translation gives CASSSPGQVPYEQYF.

This sequence joins TRBV7-8 and TRBJ1-2; TRBD1 matches at 7 bases. CDR3 size: 14 residues. V lost 5 bases, J lost 8 bases, and 11 bases stayed unmatched. The germline CDR1 and CDR2 sequences are SGHVS and FQNEAQ. CDR3 DNA: TGTGCCAGCAGCATCCCGACAGGGTACGGAGGCTACACCTTC. This sequence encodes CASSIPTGYGGYTF.

This clonotype was counted a few times. The chain is built from TRBV12-3 or TRBV12-4 and TRBJ1-3, with 9 bases aligning to TRBD1. Trimming took 5 bases from V and 6 from J; bases not matched to a gene: 8. This CDR3 comprises 15 residues. In nucleotides, the CDR3 is TGTGCCAGCAGTGCGGGACAGGGTTCTTTAAACACCATATATTTT. It yields the protein CASSAGQGSLNTIYF.

In its sample, this clonotype was seen many times. V gene TRBV27 combines with J gene TRBJ1-6, with 10 bases that match TRBD1. The germline CDR1 and CDR2 sequences are MNHEY and SMNVEV (reference sequence). The CDR3 has 15 residues. The V segment lost 3 bases and the J segment 8 bases; nucleotides outside the gene matches: 4. In DNA, the CDR3 is TGTGCCAGCAGTTTGGGGACAGGGGTGGATTCACCCCTCCACTTT. Translated, it gives CASSLGTGVDSPLHF.

The sample holds a few counts of this clonotype. This chain uses TRBV10-3 with TRBJ2-3; the D gene is possibly TRBD2 (6 bases). The CDR3 extends over 13 amino acids. Trimming shortened V by 0 bases and J by 6 bases, and 7 bases separated the two germline ends. Germline-derived CDR1 and CDR2 are ENHRY and SYGVKD. The CDR3 reads CAISESGRDTQYF. The CDR3 DNA is TGTGCCATCAGTGAGTCAGGGAGGGATACGCAGTATTTT.

V gene TRBV6-6 combines with J gene TRBJ1-4, with a tentative D call TRBD1 (5 bases). CDR1 and CDR2 (germline): MNHNY, SVGAGI (reference sequence). Trimming shortened V by 2 bases and J by 7 bases, and 17 bases separated the two germline ends. This CDR3 has 16 residues. CDR3 nucleotides: TGTGCCAGCAGTTACAGGGGTGGCGGGGAAAGTGAAAAACTGTTTTTT. Its protein is CASSYRGGGESEKLFF.

The chain combines TRBV12-3 or TRBV12-4 with TRBJ1-1; D is unclear. Trimming took off 3 bases at V and 6 bases at J, with 8 bases between the two ends. The CDR3 runs to 12 residues. CDR3 protein: CASSFRAAEAFF. The CDR3 DNA follows: TGTGCCAGCAGTTTTCGAGCCGCTGAAGCTTTCTTT.

A single count supports this clonotype. The V call is TRBV12-3 or TRBV12-4, the J call TRBJ1-5, with TRBD1 matching 7 bases. Trimming at V came to 9 bases and at J to 5 bases, leaving 4 bases not matched to a gene. This CDR3 has 12 amino acids. CDR3 protein: CASTTGHQPQHF. The CDR3 DNA reads TGTGCCAGTACGACAGGGCATCAGCCCCAGCATTTT.

This rearrangement joins TRBV28 to TRBJ1-1; D might be TRBD1 (6 bases). Looked up from germline, CDR1 is MDHEN and CDR2 is SYDVKM. The CDR3 runs to 17 residues. V lost 3 bases and J lost 3, with 20 bases in between. CDR3 DNA: TGTGCCAGCAGTTTGTGGGGGACACAGCCGAATGACACTGAAGCTTTCTTT. Its protein is CASSLWGTQPNDTEAFF.

CDR3 nucleotide sequence: TGCGCCAGCAGTGAGGGTTCCACGGGAAATTCACCCCTCCACTTT. Translation gives CASSEGSTGNSPLHF. This chain links TRBV10-1 with TRBJ1-6; no definite D call. V was pared by 2 bases and J by 7 bases, with 12 bases between. The germline CDR1 and CDR2 sequences are WNHNN and SYGVQD (reference sequence). The CDR3 sequence is 15 residues long.

This rearrangement joins TRBV5-1 to TRBJ1-3, with 9 bases that match TRBD1. Germline V gene sequence: CDR1 SGHRS, CDR2 YFSETQ. V shed 3 bases and J 5 bases; nucleotides not matched to a gene: 6. CDR3 length: 15 amino acids. CDR3 DNA sequence: TGCGCCAGCAGCTCAACGGGACAGGGTAGAAACACCATATATTTT. Amino acids: CASSSTGQGRNTIYF.

CDR3: CASRLNRLRPGTDTQYF. CDR3 sequence (DNA): TGTGCCAGCAGGCTTAACCGGCTGCGACCTGGCACAGATACGCAGTATTTT. The rearrangement uses TRBV27 and TRBJ2-3; D gene uncertain. The CDR3 runs 17 residues. Looked up from germline, CDR1 is MNHEY and CDR2 is SMNVEV (reference sequence). Trimming pared 6 bases from V and 1 base from J, leaving 20 bases between.

The chain recombines TRBV15 with TRBJ2-7; 8 bases agree with TRBD1. Germline V lookup: CDR1 LNHNV, CDR2 YYDKDF (reference sequence). Losses at the gene ends were 8 bases for V and 2 bases for J; bases not matched to a gene: 8. CDR3 length equals 14 residues. The chain's CDR3 is CATQKDRVTYEQYF. In DNA, the CDR3 is TGTGCCACCCAGAAGGACAGGGTTACCTACGAGCAGTACTTC.

J is TRBJ1-6 and V is TRBV7-9; no firm D call. Germline V CDR1 and CDR2: SEHNR, FQNEAQ (reference sequence). Trimming took off 1 base at V and 7 bases at J, with 8 bases between the two ends. This CDR3 has 14 amino acids. The DNA of the CDR3 is TGTGCCAGCAGCTTAGGCCTGCTGAATTCACCCCTCCACTTT. Its protein is CASSLGLLNSPLHF. The whole variable domain, filled in from reference TRBV7-9 and TRBJ1-6, reads DTGVSQNPRHKITKRGQNVTFRCDPISEHNRLYWYRQTLGQGPEFLTYFQNEAQLEKSRLLSDRFSAERPKGSFSTLEIQRTEQGDSAMYLCASSLGLLNSPLHFGNGTRLTVT.

The V call is TRBV5-1, the J call TRBJ1-6, with D hard to call. Trimming shortened V by 0 bases and J by 0 bases, and 7 bases separated the two germline ends. Germline loops: CDR1 SGHRS, CDR2 YFSETQ. There are 16 residues in the CDR3. The CDR3 here is CASSLDRSSYNSPLHF. The CDR3 DNA is TGCGCCAGCAGCTTGGACCGGAGCTCCTATAATTCACCCCTCCACTTT.

In its sample, this clonotype was seen a few times. J is TRBJ1-6 and V is TRBV4-2, with D maybe TRBD1 (5 bases). Trimming shortened V by 7 bases and J by 7 bases, and 11 bases separated the two germline ends. The CDR3 extends over 13 amino acids. Germline assignment: CDR1 LGHNA and CDR2 YNFKEQ. DNA of the CDR3: TGTGCCAGCACCGACAGACCAAATTCACCCCTCCACTTT. Encoded protein: CASTDRPNSPLHF.

The chain combines TRBV9 with TRBJ1-2; weak D call: TRBD1 (5 bases). This CDR3 is built from 15 residues. Germline V gene lookup returns CDR1 SGDLS and CDR2 YYNGEE. V was cut by 3 bases and J by 4 bases, with 16 bases left in between. The DNA for the CDR3 is TGTGCCAGCAGCGCAAACCGGGACGGACCCTATGGCTACACCTTC. This codes for CASSANRDGPYGYTF.

The J gene is TRBJ1-1, the V gene TRBV9, with 7 bases matching TRBD1. The CDR3 extends over 15 amino acids. The germline V gene has CDR1 SGDLS and CDR2 YYNGEE. Trimming at V came to 4 bases and at J to 1 base, leaving 7 bases not matched to a gene. This chain's CDR3 is CASSSRGGRNTEAFF. CDR3 sequence (DNA): TGTGCCAGCAGCTCCAGGGGGGGTAGGAACACTGAAGCTTTCTTT.

This chain joins TRBV9 and TRBJ1-5; D not certain. CDR1 is SGDLS, CDR2 YYNGEE, per germline. V dropped 0 bases and J dropped 2 bases, with 9 bases sitting between them. This CDR3 region has 15 residues. The chain's CDR3 is CASSVGGAGNQPQHF. CDR3 in DNA: TGTGCCAGCAGCGTAGGGGGTGCAGGCAATCAGCCCCAGCATTTT.

This clonotype was picked up a small number of times. V is TRBV10-2 and J is TRBJ1-1; D gene unclear. V dropped 5 bases and J dropped 3 bases, with 16 bases sitting between them. Germline-derived CDR1 and CDR2 are WSHSY and SAAADI. The CDR3 has 15 residues. The CDR3 protein is CASSRAPHIYTEAFF. The CDR3, as DNA: TGCGCCAGCAGTCGGGCACCACACATATACACTGAAGCTTTCTTT.

The chain links TRBV5-1 to TRBJ2-1; TRBD1 matches at 10 bases. Looked up from germline, CDR1 is SGHRS and CDR2 is YFSETQ. The CDR3 extends over 14 amino acids. After removal of 4 bases from V and 5 bases from J, the junction contained 3 bases not matched to a gene. The CDR3 loop reads CASSVGQGHNEQFF. The CDR3 nucleotides are TGCGCCAGCAGCGTGGGACAGGGGCACAATGAGCAGTTCTTC.

The chain employs TRBV2 and TRBJ2-1; D may be TRBD1 or TRBD2 (5 bases each). CDR1 and CDR2 from the germline V gene are SNHLY and FYNNEI. The CDR3 runs 11 residues. Between the trimmed V and J ends, which lost 6 bases and 9 bases, there was a span of 9 bases. The CDR3 protein is CASRDTSEQFF. The CDR3 region has the DNA TGTGCCAGCAGGGACACTAGTGAGCAGTTCTTC.

This sequence joins TRBV5-1 and TRBJ1-1; D is undetermined. The germline V gene has CDR1 SGHRS and CDR2 YFSETQ. The CDR3 runs 13 residues. Trimming cost V 2 bases and J 4 bases, with 9 bases left between them. The CDR3 DNA sequence: TGCGCCAGCAGCTTCACCGTAGGCACTGAAGCTTTCTTT. Its translation: CASSFTVGTEAFF.

This clonotype showed up many times. The chain joins TRBV4-1 to TRBJ1-3; unclear D gene. Looked up from germline, CDR1 is MGHRA and CDR2 is YSYEKL. The CDR3 contains 14 residues. Trimming pared 4 bases from V and 0 bases from J, leaving 7 bases between. The CDR3 spells CASSPQSSGNTIYF. For the CDR3, the DNA is TGCGCCAGCAGCCCACAGAGCTCTGGAAACACCATATATTTT.

The J gene is TRBJ1-5, the V gene TRBV20-1; no reliable D call. The CDR3 extends over 14 amino acids. Trimming cost V 6 bases and J 5 bases, with 17 bases left between them. CDR1 is DFQATT and CDR2 is SNEGSKA in the germline V gene (reference sequence). CDR3 DNA: TGCAGTGCAAATGGACCCCAGAGGGATCAGCCCCAGCATTTT. This translates into CSANGPQRDQPQHF.

The CDR3 DNA sequence: TGCAGTGCTAGGGGGTCGGCAAGCTACAATGAGCAGTTCTTC. Its translation is CSARGSASYNEQFF. This chain links TRBV20-1 with TRBJ2-1; no reliable D call. The CDR3 covers 14 residues. The germline V and J ends were trimmed by 3 bases and 3 bases, with 12 bases remaining between them. Per germline, CDR1 DFQATT and CDR2 SNEGSKA (reference sequence).